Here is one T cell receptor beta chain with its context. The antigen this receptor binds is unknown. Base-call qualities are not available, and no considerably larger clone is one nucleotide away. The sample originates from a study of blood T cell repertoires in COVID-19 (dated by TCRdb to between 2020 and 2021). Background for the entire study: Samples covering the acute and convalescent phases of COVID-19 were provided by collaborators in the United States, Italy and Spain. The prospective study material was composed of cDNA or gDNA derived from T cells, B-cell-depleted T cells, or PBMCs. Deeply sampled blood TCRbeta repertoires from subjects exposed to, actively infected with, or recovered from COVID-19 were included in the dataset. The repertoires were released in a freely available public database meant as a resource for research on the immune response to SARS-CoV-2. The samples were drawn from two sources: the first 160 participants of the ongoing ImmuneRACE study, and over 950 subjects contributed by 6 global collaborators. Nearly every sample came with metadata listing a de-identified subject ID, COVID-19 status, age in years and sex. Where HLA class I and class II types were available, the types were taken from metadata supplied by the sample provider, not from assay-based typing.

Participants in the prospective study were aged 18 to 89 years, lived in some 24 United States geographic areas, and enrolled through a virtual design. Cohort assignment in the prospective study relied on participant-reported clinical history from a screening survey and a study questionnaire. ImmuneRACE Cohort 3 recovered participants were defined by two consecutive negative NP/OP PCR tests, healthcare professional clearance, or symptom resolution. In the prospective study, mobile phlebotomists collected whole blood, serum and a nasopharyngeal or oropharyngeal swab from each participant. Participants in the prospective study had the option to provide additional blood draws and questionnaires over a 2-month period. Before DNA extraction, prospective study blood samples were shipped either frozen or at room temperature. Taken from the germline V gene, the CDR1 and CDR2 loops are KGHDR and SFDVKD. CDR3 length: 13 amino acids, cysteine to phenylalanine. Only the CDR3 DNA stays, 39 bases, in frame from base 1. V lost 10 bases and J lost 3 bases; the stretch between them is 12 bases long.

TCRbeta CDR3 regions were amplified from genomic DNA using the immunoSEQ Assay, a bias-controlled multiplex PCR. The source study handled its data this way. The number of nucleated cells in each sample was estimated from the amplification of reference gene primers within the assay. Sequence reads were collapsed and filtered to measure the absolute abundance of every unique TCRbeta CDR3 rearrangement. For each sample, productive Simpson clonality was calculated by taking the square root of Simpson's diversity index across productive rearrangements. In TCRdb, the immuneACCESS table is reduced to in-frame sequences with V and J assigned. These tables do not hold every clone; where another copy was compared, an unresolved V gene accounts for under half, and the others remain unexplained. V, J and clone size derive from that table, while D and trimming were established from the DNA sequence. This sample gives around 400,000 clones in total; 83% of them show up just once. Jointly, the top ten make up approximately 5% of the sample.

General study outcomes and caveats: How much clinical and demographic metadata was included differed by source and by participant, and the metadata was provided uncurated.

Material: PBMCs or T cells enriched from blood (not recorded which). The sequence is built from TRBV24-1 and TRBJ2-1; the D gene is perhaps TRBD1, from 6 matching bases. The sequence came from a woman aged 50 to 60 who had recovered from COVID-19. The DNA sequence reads TGTGCCACTCAAAAGGACAGCTACAATGAGCAGTTCTTC. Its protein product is CATQKDSYNEQFF.